This T cell receptor (beta chain) was obtained from a study of OX40 agonist ivuxolimab in advanced cancers. Overall study context: An agonistic human IgG2 monoclonal antibody against OX40 (CD134) was given. Mean age around 64 years, range 23 to 79; around 80% male. It was permissible to have had prior anti-PD-1, anti-PD-L1 or anti-CTLA-4 therapy, and approximately 40% had some.

V dropped 1 base and J dropped 3; count of bases not matched to a gene: 3. The CDR3 runs to 15 residues. Germline V lookup: CDR1 MDHEN, CDR2 SYDVKM. TCRdb's table, derived via immunoSEQ multiplex PCR, lists solely in-frame clones and lacks some. Among tens of thousands of clones listed, roughly 90% were seen once. The material was CD4+ or CD8+ T cells sorted from blood, obtained in a trial of the OX40 agonist ivuxolimab. The clonotype comes from an adult with an advanced solid tumor such as melanoma, head and neck, liver or kidney cancer. The gene calls are TRBV28 and TRBJ2-3; 8 nucleotides align to TRBD2. CDR3 sequence: CASSLFQRGTDTQYF. CDR3 coding DNA: TGTGCCAGCAGTTTATTCCAGCGGGGGACAGATACGCAGTATTTT.